Listed here are 10 T cell receptor beta chains from one sample, sequenced in a study of CXCR3-negative and CXCR3-positive naive CD8 T cells. 5' RACE with UMI labels generated the TRB cDNA libraries. Using the 5' RACE reads, TCRdb records one entry per CDR3 protein without DNA. This repertoire includes some 50,000 distinct CDR3 sequences. Sequencing was done on a sample of naive CXCR3- CD8+ T cells from blood. The subset here: CD45RO-CCR7+CD27+CD95- naive CD8+ T cells lacking CXCR3 (TNR3-). These receptors were obtained from a human donor in good health. Some clones in this sample may be carry-over from other donors' samples.

The chain has TRBV20-1 and TRBJ1-1; without DNA, the TCRdb call of TRBD1 cannot be checked. This CDR3 has 15 residues. The germline V gene has CDR1 DFQATT and CDR2 SNEGSKA (reference sequence). The CDR3 reads CSARTRQGAVTEAFF.

V gene TRBV30 combines with J gene TRBJ1-1. Germline V gene sequence: CDR1 GTSNPN, CDR2 SVGIG (reference sequence). The CDR3 sequence is 13 residues long. The CDR3 region is CAWSPTVNTEAFF.

V is TRBV12-3 or TRBV12-4 and J is TRBJ2-5. CDR3 size: 12 residues. CDR3 sequence: CASSLYRETQYF.

The chain joins TRBV27 to TRBJ1-6. Per germline, CDR1 MNHEY and CDR2 SMNVEV (reference sequence). The CDR3 has 15 residues. The CDR3 protein is CASSYFRSLNSPLHF.

This chain uses TRBV18 with TRBJ2-7. Germline loops: CDR1 KGHSH, CDR2 LQKENI. CDR3 length: 13 residues. The CDR3 protein is CASSPPGPYEQYF.

The chain is built from TRBV28 and TRBJ2-7. This CDR3 comprises 13 residues. Looked up from germline, CDR1 is MDHEN and CDR2 is SYDVKM. CDR3 amino acids: CASSSRHLYEQYF.

The V gene is TRBV12-3 or TRBV12-4, the J gene TRBJ2-1; TCRdb outputs TRBD1, but without DNA this stays unchecked. The CDR3 has 15 amino acids. This CDR3 is CASSFVVATPDEQFF.

This chain uses TRBV7-9 with TRBJ1-4; TCRdb names TRBD1, which stays unverified in the absence of DNA. The CDR3 covers 19 residues. Per germline, CDR1 SEHNR and CDR2 FQNEAQ (reference sequence). The CDR3 is CASRVHGGDHPATNEKLFF. Filled out from reference TRBV7-9 and TRBJ1-4, the complete variable domain reads DTGVSQNPRHKITKRGQNVTFRCDPISEHNRLYWYRQTLGQGPEFLTYFQNEAQLEKSRLLSDRFSAERPKGSFSTLEIQRTEQGDSAMYLCASRVHGGDHPATNEKLFFGSGTQLSVL.

This chain joins TRBV20-1 and TRBJ1-4; TCRdb indicates TRBD1, and absent DNA this call remains unverified. The CDR3 loop spans 13 amino acids. Germline loops: CDR1 DFQATT, CDR2 SNEGSKA (reference sequence). The CDR3 is CSARQGNVEKLFF.

The gene calls are TRBV10-3 and TRBJ2-7; TCRdb proposes TRBD1, but this gene call is untestable without DNA. Germline V CDR1 and CDR2: ENHRY, SYGVKD. The CDR3 totals 13 residues. CDR3 region: CAIGGAELYEQYF.